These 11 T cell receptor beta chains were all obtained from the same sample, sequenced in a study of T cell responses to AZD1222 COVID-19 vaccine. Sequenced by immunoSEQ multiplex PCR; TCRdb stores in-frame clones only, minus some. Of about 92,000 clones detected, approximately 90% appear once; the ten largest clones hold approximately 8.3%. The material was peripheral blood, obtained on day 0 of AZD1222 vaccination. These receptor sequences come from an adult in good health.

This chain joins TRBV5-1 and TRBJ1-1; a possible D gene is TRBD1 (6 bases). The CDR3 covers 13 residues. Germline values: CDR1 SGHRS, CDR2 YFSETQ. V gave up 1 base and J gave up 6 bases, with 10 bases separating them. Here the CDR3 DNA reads TGCGCCAGCAGCTTGAGGGGGGGCGCTGAAGCTTTCTTT. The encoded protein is CASSLRGGAEAFF.

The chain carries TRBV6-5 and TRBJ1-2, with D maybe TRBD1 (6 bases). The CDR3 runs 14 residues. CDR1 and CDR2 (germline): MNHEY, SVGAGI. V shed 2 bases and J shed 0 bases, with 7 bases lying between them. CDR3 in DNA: TGTGCCAGCAGTTACGGGACAACTAACTATGGCTACACCTTC. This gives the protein CASSYGTTNYGYTF.

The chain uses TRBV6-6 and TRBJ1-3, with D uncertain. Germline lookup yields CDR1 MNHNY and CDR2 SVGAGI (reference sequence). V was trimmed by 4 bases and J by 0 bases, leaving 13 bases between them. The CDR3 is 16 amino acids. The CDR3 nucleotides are TGTGCCAGCAGTTTCCGGGCCATTGACTCTGGAAACACCATATATTTT. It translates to CASSFRAIDSGNTIYF.

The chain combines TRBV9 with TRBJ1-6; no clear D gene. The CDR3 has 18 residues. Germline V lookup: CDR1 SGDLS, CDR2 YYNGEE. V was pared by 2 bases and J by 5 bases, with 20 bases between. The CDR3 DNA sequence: TGTGCCAGCAGCGTTGGGAGTGTGATAACTCACGATAATTCACCCCTCCACTTT. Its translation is CASSVGSVITHDNSPLHF.

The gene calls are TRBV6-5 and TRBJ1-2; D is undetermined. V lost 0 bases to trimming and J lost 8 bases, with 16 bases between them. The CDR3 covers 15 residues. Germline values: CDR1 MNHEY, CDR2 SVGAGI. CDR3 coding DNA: TGTGCCAGCAGTTACTCGAATTCGGGCAACTTGGGCTACACCTTC. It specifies CASSYSNSGNLGYTF.

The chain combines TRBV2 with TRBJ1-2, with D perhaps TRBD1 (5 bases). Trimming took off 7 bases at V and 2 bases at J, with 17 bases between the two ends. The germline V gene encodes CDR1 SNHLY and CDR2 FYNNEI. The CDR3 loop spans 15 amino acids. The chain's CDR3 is CASIHDRDGNYGYTF. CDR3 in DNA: TGTGCCAGCATCCACGACCGGGACGGAAACTATGGCTACACCTTC.

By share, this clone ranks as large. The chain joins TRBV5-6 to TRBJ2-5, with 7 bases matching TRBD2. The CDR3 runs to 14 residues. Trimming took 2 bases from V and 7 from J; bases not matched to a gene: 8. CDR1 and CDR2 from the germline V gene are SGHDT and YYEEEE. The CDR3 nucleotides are TGTGCCAGCAGCTTCGGGACTAACGGATGGACCCAGTACTTC. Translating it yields CASSFGTNGWTQYF.

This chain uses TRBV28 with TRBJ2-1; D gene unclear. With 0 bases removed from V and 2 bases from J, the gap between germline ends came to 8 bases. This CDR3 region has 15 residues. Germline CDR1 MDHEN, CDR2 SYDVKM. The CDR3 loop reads CASSLWGYPYNEQFF. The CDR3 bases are TGTGCCAGCAGTTTATGGGGATACCCCTACAATGAGCAGTTCTTC.

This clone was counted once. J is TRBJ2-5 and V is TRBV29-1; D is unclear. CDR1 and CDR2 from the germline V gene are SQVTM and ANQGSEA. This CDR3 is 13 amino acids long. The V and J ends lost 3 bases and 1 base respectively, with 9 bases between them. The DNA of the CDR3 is TGCAGCGTTGAGGACCCAGGCCAAGAGACCCAGTACTTC. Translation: CSVEDPGQETQYF.

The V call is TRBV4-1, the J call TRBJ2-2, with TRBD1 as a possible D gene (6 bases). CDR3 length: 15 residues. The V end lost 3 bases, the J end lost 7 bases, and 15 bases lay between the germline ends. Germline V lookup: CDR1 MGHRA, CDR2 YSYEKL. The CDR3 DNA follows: TGCGCCAGCAGCCAGAAGGCAGGGGCCGTCGGGGAGCTGTTTTTT. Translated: CASSQKAGAVGELFF.

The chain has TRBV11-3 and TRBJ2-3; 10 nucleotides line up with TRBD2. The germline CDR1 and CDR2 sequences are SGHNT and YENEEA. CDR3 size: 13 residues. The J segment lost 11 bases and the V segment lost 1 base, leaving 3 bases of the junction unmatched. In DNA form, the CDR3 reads TGTGCCAGCAGCTTAGGGGTAGCGGGAGGGCAGTATTTT. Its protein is CASSLGVAGGQYF.